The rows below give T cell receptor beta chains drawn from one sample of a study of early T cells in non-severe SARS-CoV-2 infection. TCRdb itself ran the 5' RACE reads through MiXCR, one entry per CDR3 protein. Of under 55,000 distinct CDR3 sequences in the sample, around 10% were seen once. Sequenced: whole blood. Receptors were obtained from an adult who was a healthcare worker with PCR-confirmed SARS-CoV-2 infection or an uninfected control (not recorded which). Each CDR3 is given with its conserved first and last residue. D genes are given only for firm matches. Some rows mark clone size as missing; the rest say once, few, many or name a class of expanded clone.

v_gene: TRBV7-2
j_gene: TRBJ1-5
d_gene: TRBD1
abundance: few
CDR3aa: CASSSGQGDQPQHF
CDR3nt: TGTGCCAGCAGCTCGGGACAGGGCGATCAGCCCCAGCATTTT

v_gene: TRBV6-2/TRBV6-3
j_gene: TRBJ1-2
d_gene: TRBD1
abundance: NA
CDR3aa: CASRPRTGANGYTF
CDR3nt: TGTGCCAGCAGACCCCGGACAGGGGCGAATGGCTACACCTTC

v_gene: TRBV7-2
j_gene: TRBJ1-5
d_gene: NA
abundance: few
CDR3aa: CASSLVGAGMGNQPQHF
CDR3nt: TGTGCCAGCAGCTTAGTCGGGGCAGGGATGGGAAATCAGCCCCAGCATTTT

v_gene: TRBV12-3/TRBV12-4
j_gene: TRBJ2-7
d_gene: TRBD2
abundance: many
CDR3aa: CASSLSSGSSAQYF
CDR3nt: TGTGCCAGCAGTTTGAGTAGCGGGAGTTCAGCGCAGTACTTC

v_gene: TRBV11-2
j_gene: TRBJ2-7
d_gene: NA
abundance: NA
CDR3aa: CASSLEDQLALYEQYF
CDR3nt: TGTGCCAGCAGCTTAGAGGACCAGCTGGCCCTCTACGAGCAGTACTTC

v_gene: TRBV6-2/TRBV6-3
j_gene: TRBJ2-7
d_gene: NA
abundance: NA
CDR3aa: CASSSYRFLEQYF
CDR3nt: TGTGCCAGCAGTTCCTACCGCTTCCTCGAGCAGTACTTC

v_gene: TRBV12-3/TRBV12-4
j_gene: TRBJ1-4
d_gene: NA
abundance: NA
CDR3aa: CASSLWGNREKLFF
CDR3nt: TGTGCCAGCAGTTTATGGGGGAATAGAGAAAAACTGTTTTTT

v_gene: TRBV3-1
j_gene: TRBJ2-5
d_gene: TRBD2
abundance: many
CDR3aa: CASSPGLGYQETQYF
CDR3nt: TGTGCCAGCAGCCCGGGACTAGGGTACCAAGAGACCCAGTACTTC

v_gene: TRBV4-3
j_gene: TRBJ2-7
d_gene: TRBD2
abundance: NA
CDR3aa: CASSLSRGSYEQYF
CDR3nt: TGCGCCAGCAGCCTATCGCGGGGGTCATACGAGCAGTACTTC

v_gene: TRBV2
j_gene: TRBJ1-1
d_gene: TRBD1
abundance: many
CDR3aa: CASSVRQGRTEAFF
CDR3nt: TGTGCCAGCAGTGTTCGACAGGGGCGGACTGAAGCTTTCTTT

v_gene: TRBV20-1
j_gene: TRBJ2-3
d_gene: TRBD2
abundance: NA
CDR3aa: CSAHSGPATDTQYF
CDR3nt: TGCAGTGCTCATAGCGGGCCCGCCACAGATACGCAGTATTTT

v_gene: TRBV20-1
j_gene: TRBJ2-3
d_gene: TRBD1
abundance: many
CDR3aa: CSARSPGGTGQDTQYF
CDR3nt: TGCAGTGCTAGAAGTCCCGGTGGGACAGGGCAAGATACGCAGTATTTT

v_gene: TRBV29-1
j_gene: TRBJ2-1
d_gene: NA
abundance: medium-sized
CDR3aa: CSVAVDYNEQFF
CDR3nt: TGCAGCGTCGCTGTGGATTACAATGAGCAGTTCTTC

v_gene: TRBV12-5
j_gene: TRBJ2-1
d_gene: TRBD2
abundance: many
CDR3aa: CASGSRTSGNYNEQFF
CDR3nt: TGTGCTAGTGGTTCACGGACTAGCGGGAACTACAATGAGCAGTTCTTC

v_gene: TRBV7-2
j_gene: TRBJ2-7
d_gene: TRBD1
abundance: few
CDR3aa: CASSSRDRSYEQYF
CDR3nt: TGTGCCAGCAGCTCCCGGGACAGGTCCTACGAGCAGTACTTC

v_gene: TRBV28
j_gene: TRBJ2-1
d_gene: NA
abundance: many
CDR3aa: CASTPTPANNEQFF
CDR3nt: TGTGCCAGCACCCCGACCCCGGCGAACAATGAGCAGTTCTTC

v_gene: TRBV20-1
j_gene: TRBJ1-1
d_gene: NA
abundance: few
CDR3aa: CSAGGLKTEAFF
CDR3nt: TGCAGTGCTGGGGGATTGAAAACTGAAGCTTTCTTT

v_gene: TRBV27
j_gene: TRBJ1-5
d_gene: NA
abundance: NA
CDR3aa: CASSPLRANQPQHF
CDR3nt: TGTGCCAGCAGCCCTCTTCGGGCAAATCAGCCCCAGCATTTT

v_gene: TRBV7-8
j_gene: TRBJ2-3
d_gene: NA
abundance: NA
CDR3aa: CASSLATNTDTQYF
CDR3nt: TGTGCCAGCAGCCTGGCGACGAACACAGATACGCAGTATTTT

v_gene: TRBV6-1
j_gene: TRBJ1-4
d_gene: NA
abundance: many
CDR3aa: CASRKDTGPEKLFF
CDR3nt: TGTGCCAGCAGGAAGGACACCGGGCCTGAAAAACTGTTTTTT

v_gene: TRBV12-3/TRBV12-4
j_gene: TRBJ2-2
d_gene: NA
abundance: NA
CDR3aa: CASSLALSSGKTGELFF
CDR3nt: TGTGCCAGCAGTTTGGCTCTTTCGTCAGGGAAGACCGGGGAGCTGTTTTTT

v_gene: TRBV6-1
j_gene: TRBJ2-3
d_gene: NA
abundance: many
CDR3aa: CASSDTDTQYF
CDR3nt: TGTGCCAGCAGTGATACAGATACGCAGTATTTT

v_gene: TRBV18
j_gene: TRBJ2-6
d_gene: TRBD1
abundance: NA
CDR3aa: CASSPGQGLSGANVLTF
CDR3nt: TGTGCCAGCTCACCCGGACAGGGACTCTCTGGGGCCAACGTCCTGACTTTC

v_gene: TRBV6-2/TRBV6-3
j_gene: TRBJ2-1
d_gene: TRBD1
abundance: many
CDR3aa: CASSPDRGGGYYNEQFF
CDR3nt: TGTGCCAGCAGCCCGGACAGGGGCGGCGGGTACTACAATGAGCAGTTCTTC

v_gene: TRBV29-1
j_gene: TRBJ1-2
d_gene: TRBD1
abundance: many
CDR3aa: CSVVTYPGQGISGYTF
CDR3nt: TGCAGCGTTGTTACCTACCCCGGACAGGGGATAAGTGGCTACACCTTC

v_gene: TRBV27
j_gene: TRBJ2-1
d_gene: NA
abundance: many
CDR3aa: CASSLSFRNEQFF
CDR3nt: TGTGCCAGCAGTTTATCGTTTCGAAATGAGCAGTTCTTC

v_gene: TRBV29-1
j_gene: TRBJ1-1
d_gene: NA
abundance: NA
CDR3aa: CSVLGGVNTEAFF
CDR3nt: TGCAGCGTTCTAGGGGGAGTTAACACTGAAGCTTTCTTT

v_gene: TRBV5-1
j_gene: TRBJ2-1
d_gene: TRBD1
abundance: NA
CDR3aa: CASSLTGQSYNEQFF
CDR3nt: TGCGCCAGCAGCTTGACGGGACAGTCCTACAATGAGCAGTTCTTC

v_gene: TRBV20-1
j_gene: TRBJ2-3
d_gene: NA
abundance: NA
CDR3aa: CSAREVGKQDTQYF
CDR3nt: TGCAGTGCTAGAGAAGTTGGAAAACAAGATACGCAGTATTTT

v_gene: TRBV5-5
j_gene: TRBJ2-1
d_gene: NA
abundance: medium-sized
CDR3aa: CASSRLITPGNEQFF
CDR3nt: TGTGCCAGCAGCCGATTAATTACCCCAGGGAATGAGCAGTTCTTC

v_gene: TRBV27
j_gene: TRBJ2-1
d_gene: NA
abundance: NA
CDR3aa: CASMSLATYNEQFF
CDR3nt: TGTGCCAGCATGAGTCTAGCGACCTACAATGAGCAGTTCTTC

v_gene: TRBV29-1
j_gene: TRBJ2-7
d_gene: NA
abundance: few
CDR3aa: CSVQRGTSSSYEQYF
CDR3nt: TGCAGCGTCCAGAGGGGCACCTCGAGCTCCTACGAGCAGTACTTC

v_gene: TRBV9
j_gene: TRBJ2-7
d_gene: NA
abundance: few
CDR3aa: CASSVEGGAYEQYF
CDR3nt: TGTGCCAGCAGCGTAGAGGGGGGTGCCTACGAGCAGTACTTC

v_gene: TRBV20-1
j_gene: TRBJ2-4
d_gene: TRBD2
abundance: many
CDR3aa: CSAGLAGGRENIQYF
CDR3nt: TGCAGTGCAGGACTAGCGGGAGGTCGAGAAAACATTCAGTACTTC

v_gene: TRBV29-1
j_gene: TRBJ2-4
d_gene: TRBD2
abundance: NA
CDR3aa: CSEGLVNNIQYF
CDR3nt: TGCAGCGAGGGACTAGTTAACAACATTCAGTACTTC

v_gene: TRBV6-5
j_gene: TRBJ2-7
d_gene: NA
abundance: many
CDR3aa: CASSQTGTLSYEQYF
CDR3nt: TGTGCCAGCAGCCAGACCGGAACACTCTCCTACGAGCAGTACTTC

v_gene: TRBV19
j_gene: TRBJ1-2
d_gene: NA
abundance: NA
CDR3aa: CASTETGFTSANYGYTF
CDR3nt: TGTGCCAGTACCGAAACTGGGTTTACGTCCGCTAACTATGGCTACACCTTC

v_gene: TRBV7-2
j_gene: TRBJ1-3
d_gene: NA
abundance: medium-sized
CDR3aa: CASSLVPASGNTIYF
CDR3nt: TGTGCCAGCAGCTTAGTCCCGGCCAGCGGAAACACCATATATTTT

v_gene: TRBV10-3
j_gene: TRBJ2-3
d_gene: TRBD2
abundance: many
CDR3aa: CAISLTSGGDYTQYF
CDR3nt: TGTGCCATCAGCCTGACTAGCGGGGGGGATTATACGCAGTATTTT

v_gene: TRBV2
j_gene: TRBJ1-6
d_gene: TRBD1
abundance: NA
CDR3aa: CASSLQGVNVSPLHF
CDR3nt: TGTGCCAGCAGTCTACAGGGGGTGAATGTCTCACCCCTCCACTTT

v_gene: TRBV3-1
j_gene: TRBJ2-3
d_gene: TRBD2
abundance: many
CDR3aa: CASSQARGRADTQYF
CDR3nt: TGTGCCAGCAGCCAAGCCCGCGGGAGGGCAGATACGCAGTATTTT

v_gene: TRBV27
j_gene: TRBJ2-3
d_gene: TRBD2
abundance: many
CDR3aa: CASSLYGRGADTQYF
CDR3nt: TGTGCCAGCAGTTTATACGGCCGGGGGGCAGATACGCAGTATTTT

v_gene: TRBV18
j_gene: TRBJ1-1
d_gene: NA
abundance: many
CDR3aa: CASSPSLTVNTEAFF
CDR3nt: TGTGCCAGCTCACCTTCCTTGACAGTGAACACTGAAGCTTTCTTT

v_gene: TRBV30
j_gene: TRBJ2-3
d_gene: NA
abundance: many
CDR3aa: CAWSVMSGADTQYF
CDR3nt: TGTGCCTGGAGTGTAATGTCGGGAGCAGATACGCAGTATTTT

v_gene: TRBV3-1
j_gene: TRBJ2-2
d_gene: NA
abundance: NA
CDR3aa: CASSPTGGELFF
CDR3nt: TGTGCCAGCAGCCCTACCGGAGGGGAGCTGTTTTTT

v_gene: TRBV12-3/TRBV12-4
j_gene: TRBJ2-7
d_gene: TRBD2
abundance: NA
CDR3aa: CASGYGTSGSPQYF
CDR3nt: TGTGCCAGCGGTTACGGGACTAGCGGGAGCCCGCAGTACTTC

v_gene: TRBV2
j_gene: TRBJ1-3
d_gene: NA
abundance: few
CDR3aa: CASSDHGLGGNTIYF
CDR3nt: TGTGCCAGCAGTGATCACGGACTGGGGGGAAACACCATATATTTT

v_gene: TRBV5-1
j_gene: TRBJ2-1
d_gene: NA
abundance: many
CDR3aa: CASSLEQPEQFF
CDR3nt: TGCGCCAGCAGCTTGGAACAACCGGAGCAGTTCTTC

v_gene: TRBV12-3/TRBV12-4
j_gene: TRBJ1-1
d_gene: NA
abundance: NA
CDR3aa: CASSLQGMNTEAFF
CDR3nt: TGTGCCAGCAGTTTACAGGGGATGAACACTGAAGCTTTCTTT

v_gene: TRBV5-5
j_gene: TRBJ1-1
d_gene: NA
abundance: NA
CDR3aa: CASSLEVVNTEAFF
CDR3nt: TGTGCCAGCAGCTTGGAGGTGGTGAACACTGAAGCTTTCTTT

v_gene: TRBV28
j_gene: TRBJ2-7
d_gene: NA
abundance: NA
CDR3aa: CASSPSPHEQYF
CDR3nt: TGTGCCAGCAGCCCCAGCCCCCACGAGCAGTACTTC

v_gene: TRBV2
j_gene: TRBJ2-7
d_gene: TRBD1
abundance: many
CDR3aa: CASSGTGNYEQYF
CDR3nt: TGTGCCAGCAGTGGGACAGGAAATTACGAGCAGTACTTC